Listed here is a single TCR beta chain. Its specificity is not known. RNA, at about 0.5 to 1 ug, was reverse transcribed with random hexamers. The amplification used immunoSEQ multiplex PCR on TCR beta CDR3; it spanned 54 Vbeta and 13 Jbeta. TCRdb fed the immunoSEQ multiplex PCR reads into MiXCR, producing one record per CDR3 protein. There are roughly 150,000 distinct CDR3 sequences in the sample; around 93% occur only once, and roughly 0.2% lies in the top ten. The CDR3 covers 15 residues. Germline CDR1 is SEHNR and CDR2 is FQNEAQ (reference sequence). Trimming cost V 3 bases and J 0 bases, with 11 bases left between them. The T cells that were sequenced for TCR beta were CD8+ and CD4+ cells from blood. TEMRA cells underwent FACS enrichment and CD8+ and CD4+ T cells underwent negative isolation. This sample was included in a study of CD8 T cells in Susac syndrome. Overall study findings and caveats: Among active patients and in TEMRA cells, CD8+ clonal expansion in Susac reached its peak.

The TCR sequence derives from a human donor with Susac syndrome. Material: CD8+ T cells from PBMCs. The rearrangement links TRBV7-9 to TRBJ1-1; D is ambiguous. This chain's CDR3 is CASSFPTVMNTEAFF. As DNA, the CDR3 is TGTGCCAGCAGCTTTCCAACGGTCATGAACACTGAAGCTTTCTTT.